The clone carrying this TCR beta chain was picked up many times. V gave up 9 bases and J gave up 0 bases; unmatched junction bases: 25. CDR1 is KGHDR, CDR2 SFDVKD, per germline. This CDR3 is 22 amino acids long. The record originates from a study of T cells in Graves' hyperthyroidism and ophthalmopathy. RNA transcripts provided the source from which TCR beta CDR3 regions were amplified. The primer set for the first-round RT-PCR of the TCR CDR3 was HTBI. Each CDR3 protein is one row after TCRdb ran MiXCR on the multiplex PCR reads. The sample has a few hundred thousand distinct CDR3 sequences, roughly 50% seen once.

The material sequenced was peripheral blood or thyroid tissue (not recorded which). The source is a woman aged 18-35 years with Graves' hyperthyroidism. The chain combines TRBV24-1 with TRBJ2-6; 7 positions match TRBD1. The CDR3 is CATPPQGLYQWTGSSGANVLTF. CDR3 coding DNA: TGTGCCACCCCTCCACAAGGTTTGTATCAGTGGACAGGTAGCTCTGGGGCCAACGTCCTGACTTTC.